This is a list of T cell receptor beta chains from one sample in a study of control samples from healthy donors and cancer patients. Produced via immunoSEQ multiplex PCR; TCRdb's table is partial and in-frame only. The table lists around 55,000 clones, around nine tenths of them singletons. The source material was PBMCs. Receptors originate from a man aged 35 to 55 with colorectal cancer. CDR3s include the opening cysteine and the closing phenylalanine or tryptophan. The D gene is left open where the match is weak.

v_gene	d_gene	j_gene	CDR3aa
TRBV24-1	-	TRBJ2-3	CATSDPIGDTQYF
TRBV29-1	-	TRBJ2-1	CSVAKWAGTQTPGEQFF
TRBV5-6	-	TRBJ2-1	CASRGLLSSYNEQFF
TRBV5-1	-	TRBJ1-5	CASSLAPGEGQPQHF
TRBV4-3	-	TRBJ2-1	CASSQDLSTYNEQFF
TRBV5-1	-	TRBJ1-6	CASSLGGTARFSPLHF
TRBV5-1	TRBD1	TRBJ2-7	CASSPGQGGHEQYF
TRBV19	-	TRBJ2-2	CASSIDRNTGELFF
TRBV14	-	TRBJ1-2	CASRKDGGPHGYTF
TRBV6-5	-	TRBJ2-1	CASSYHPRGSNEQFF
TRBV3-1/TRBV3-2	-	TRBJ1-6	CASSLTWRGDNSPLHF
TRBV19	-	TRBJ2-2	CAAMTETGELFF
TRBV4-2	TRBD1	TRBJ1-1	CASTLNSHRDRGLRNTEAFF
TRBV18	TRBD1	TRBJ1-6	CASSQGTGVLHPLHF
TRBV10-3	TRBD2	TRBJ2-7	CAISMGTSGTHEQYF
TRBV6-5	-	TRBJ1-4	CASSYGWGNEKLFF
TRBV7-2	TRBD2	TRBJ2-5	CASSLVRTSGRETQYF
TRBV11-2	-	TRBJ1-2	CASSLAGAGYTF
TRBV27	-	TRBJ2-2	CASSFNQGIIGELFF
TRBV6-6	-	TRBJ2-3	CASSSGADTQYF
TRBV4-1	TRBD2	TRBJ2-7	CASSQDSSGRPSYEQYF
TRBV7-8	-	TRBJ2-5	CASSPILTGGETQYF
TRBV7-9	TRBD1	TRBJ2-2	CASGTGTGNTGELFF
TRBV7-9	-	TRBJ2-2	CASSLGGAEGNTGELFF
TRBV6-5	-	TRBJ2-3	CASRAVTYTQYF
TRBV6-2/TRBV6-3	TRBD2	TRBJ2-1	CASSYSGLAGVYNEQFF
TRBV5-6	-	TRBJ1-1	CASSQDDAGRAFF
TRBV30	-	TRBJ2-3	CAWRNAGRDTQYF
TRBV29-1	-	TRBJ2-7	CSVQNLKGFSQSYEQYF
TRBV10-3	-	TRBJ2-1	CAIGSQNEQFF
TRBV27	TRBD2	TRBJ2-7	CASSPSGRAYEQYF
TRBV27	TRBD2	TRBJ2-2	CASSLMGAGGPGELFF
TRBV2	-	TRBJ2-3	CASSEAHFAPFTDTQYF
TRBV7-3	-	TRBJ2-2	CASSLIGGQVTGELFF
TRBV5-4	-	TRBJ2-5	CASSLAARGSETQYF
TRBV11-3	-	TRBJ1-2	CASSARAGEGGYTF
TRBV27	-	TRBJ2-5	CASSPSGNQETQYF
TRBV6-5	-	TRBJ2-7	CASRDARSSYEQYF
TRBV29-1	-	TRBJ2-7	CSVTRGINNEQYF
TRBV21-1	-	TRBJ1-6	CASSKAEGTGNSPLHF
TRBV7-8	-	TRBJ2-7	CASSLGQVSYEQYF
TRBV7-2	TRBD2	TRBJ2-1	CAGSLNGGTSVHEQFF
TRBV23-1	-	TRBJ2-2	CASSHPTRGNTGELFF